This is a list of T cell receptor beta chains from one sample in a study of blood T cell repertoires in COVID-19. The assay was immunoSEQ multiplex PCR, and TCRdb's table has in-frame clones only and misses some. The sample contains over 200,000 clones, around four fifths of which appear only once. Material for sequencing was peripheral blood. These receptors were collected from a woman aged 80 or over with active or convalescent COVID-19. The CDR3 runs from the conserved cysteine through the conserved F or W. D genes are given only for firm matches. Rows may omit the clone size; those that give it use once, few, many or a size class.

clone_size: NA; d_call: NA; v_call: TRBV14; j_call: TRBJ1-6; cdr3_aa: CASSQFQGYNSPLHF; cdr3_nt: TGTGCCAGCAGCCAATTTCAGGGTTATAATTCACCCCTCCACTTT
clone_size: NA; d_call: TRBD2; v_call: TRBV27; j_call: TRBJ2-1; cdr3_aa: CASSFLGRGSSYNEQFF; cdr3_nt: TGTGCCAGCAGTTTCCTAGGTCGCGGGAGCTCCTACAATGAGCAGTTCTTC
clone_size: NA; d_call: NA; v_call: TRBV7-2; j_call: TRBJ1-2; cdr3_aa: CASSLEGGGSYGYTF; cdr3_nt: TGTGCCAGCAGCTTAGAGGGCGGGGGGTCCTATGGCTACACCTTC
clone_size: once; d_call: TRBD2; v_call: TRBV6-5; j_call: TRBJ2-1; cdr3_aa: CASSYSSGRAFNEQFF; cdr3_nt: TGTGCCAGCAGTTACTCTAGCGGGAGGGCCTTTAATGAGCAGTTCTTC
clone_size: NA; d_call: NA; v_call: TRBV11-2; j_call: TRBJ2-5; cdr3_aa: CASSGQPRGETQYF; cdr3_nt: TGTGCCAGCAGCGGGCAGCCCCGGGGAGAGACCCAGTACTTC
clone_size: NA; d_call: TRBD1; v_call: TRBV28; j_call: TRBJ1-6; cdr3_aa: CASSVPDRRNSPLHF; cdr3_nt: TGTGCCAGCAGCGTACCGGACAGGCGGAATTCACCCCTCCACTTT
clone_size: NA; d_call: NA; v_call: TRBV29-1; j_call: TRBJ1-3; cdr3_aa: CSVGTDSGNTIYF; cdr3_nt: TGCAGCGTTGGGACAGACTCTGGAAACACCATATATTTT
clone_size: NA; d_call: NA; v_call: TRBV7-9; j_call: TRBJ1-1; cdr3_aa: CATSSPGTEAFF; cdr3_nt: TGTGCCACCTCGTCCCCAGGGACTGAAGCTTTCTTT
clone_size: NA; d_call: TRBD1; v_call: TRBV9; j_call: TRBJ1-1; cdr3_aa: CASSVTGGGEAFF; cdr3_nt: TGTGCCAGCAGCGTAACAGGGGGCGGTGAAGCTTTCTTT
clone_size: NA; d_call: TRBD1; v_call: TRBV30; j_call: TRBJ1-6; cdr3_aa: CACSTGTGNSPLHF; cdr3_nt: TGTGCCTGCTCGACTGGGACAGGAAATTCACCCCTCCACTTT
clone_size: few; d_call: TRBD1; v_call: TRBV9; j_call: TRBJ2-6; cdr3_aa: CASSGYRGRGGANVLTF; cdr3_nt: TGTGCCAGCAGCGGCTACAGGGGGCGCGGTGGGGCCAACGTCCTGACTTTC
clone_size: NA; d_call: NA; v_call: TRBV9; j_call: TRBJ2-3; cdr3_aa: CASSVGPGGRSTDTQYF; cdr3_nt: NA
clone_size: once; d_call: NA; v_call: TRBV28; j_call: TRBJ1-1; cdr3_aa: CASGTGTKYAFF; cdr3_nt: TGTGCCAGCGGAACCGGGACAAAATACGCTTTCTTT
clone_size: once; d_call: NA; v_call: TRBV20-1; j_call: TRBJ1-2; cdr3_aa: CSAKQSYGYTF; cdr3_nt: TGCAGTGCTAAACAGTCCTATGGCTACACCTTC
clone_size: NA; d_call: NA; v_call: TRBV28; j_call: TRBJ2-2; cdr3_aa: CASSQDSITGELFF; cdr3_nt: TGTGCCAGCAGTCAGGACTCCATTACCGGGGAGCTGTTTTTT
clone_size: NA; d_call: TRBD2; v_call: TRBV28; j_call: TRBJ2-5; cdr3_aa: CASRKALAGGETQYF; cdr3_nt: TGTGCCAGCCGTAAGGCACTAGCGGGAGGTGAGACCCAGTACTTC
clone_size: few; d_call: TRBD2; v_call: TRBV30; j_call: TRBJ2-5; cdr3_aa: CAWSLLLYSGGRETQYF; cdr3_nt: TGTGCCTGGAGTCTCCTTCTATATAGCGGGGGTAGGGAGACCCAGTACTTC
clone_size: NA; d_call: NA; v_call: TRBV7-9; j_call: TRBJ2-7; cdr3_aa: CASSWGHSYEQYF; cdr3_nt: TGTGCCAGCAGCTGGGGACACTCCTACGAGCAGTACTTC
clone_size: NA; d_call: NA; v_call: TRBV7-2; j_call: TRBJ1-5; cdr3_aa: CASSLVPDQPQHF; cdr3_nt: TGTGCCAGCAGCTTAGTTCCGGATCAGCCCCAGCATTTT
clone_size: NA; d_call: TRBD1; v_call: TRBV6-4; j_call: TRBJ2-3; cdr3_aa: CASSDQGVGTDTQYF; cdr3_nt: TGTGCCAGCAGTGACCAGGGGGTGGGCACAGATACGCAGTATTTT
clone_size: NA; d_call: TRBD1; v_call: TRBV7-3; j_call: TRBJ1-1; cdr3_aa: CASRLTGGNTEAFF; cdr3_nt: TGTGCCAGCAGGTTGACAGGGGGGAACACTGAAGCTTTCTTT
clone_size: NA; d_call: NA; v_call: TRBV6-5; j_call: TRBJ1-1; cdr3_aa: CASSRLQMNTEAFF; cdr3_nt: TGTGCCAGCAGTAGGCTACAGATGAACACTGAAGCTTTCTTT
clone_size: NA; d_call: TRBD1; v_call: TRBV2; j_call: TRBJ2-7; cdr3_aa: CASSQPGQGVGEQYF; cdr3_nt: TGTGCCAGCAGCCAACCGGGACAGGGAGTGGGCGAGCAGTACTTC
clone_size: NA; d_call: NA; v_call: TRBV27; j_call: TRBJ2-7; cdr3_aa: CASRGARTYEQYF; cdr3_nt: TGTGCCAGCAGGGGGGCCAGGACCTACGAGCAGTACTTC
clone_size: NA; d_call: NA; v_call: TRBV30; j_call: TRBJ2-2; cdr3_aa: CAWSVMRGGPNGELFF; cdr3_nt: TGTGCCTGGAGTGTAATGAGGGGGGGCCCTAACGGGGAGCTGTTTTTT
clone_size: NA; d_call: NA; v_call: TRBV6-5; j_call: TRBJ1-6; cdr3_aa: CASRPDSPFNSPLHF; cdr3_nt: TGTGCCAGCAGACCGGACAGTCCCTTTAATTCACCCCTCCACTTT
clone_size: NA; d_call: TRBD1; v_call: TRBV27; j_call: TRBJ2-7; cdr3_aa: CASSLSVSGTGIGDEQYF; cdr3_nt: TGTGCCAGCAGTTTATCGGTTTCCGGGACAGGGATAGGAGACGAGCAGTACTTC
clone_size: NA; d_call: NA; v_call: TRBV19; j_call: TRBJ2-4; cdr3_aa: CASRPRDTLAKNIQYF; cdr3_nt: TGTGCCAGCCGACCACGGGACACTCTAGCCAAAAACATTCAGTACTTC
clone_size: NA; d_call: NA; v_call: TRBV12-3/TRBV12-4; j_call: TRBJ2-1; cdr3_aa: CASSPDGRGQFF; cdr3_nt: TGTGCCAGCAGTCCGGATGGTAGGGGGCAGTTCTTC
clone_size: NA; d_call: TRBD2; v_call: TRBV3-1/TRBV3-2; j_call: TRBJ2-1; cdr3_aa: CASSPPSGRDSYNEQFF; cdr3_nt: TGTGCCAGCAGCCCTCCTAGCGGGAGAGACTCCTACAATGAGCAGTTCTTC
clone_size: NA; d_call: TRBD2; v_call: TRBV3-1/TRBV3-2; j_call: TRBJ2-7; cdr3_aa: CASSRDSGREQYF; cdr3_nt: TGTGCCAGCAGCCGCGACTCCGGGAGGGAGCAGTACTTC
clone_size: NA; d_call: NA; v_call: TRBV6-5; j_call: TRBJ1-4; cdr3_aa: CASRSRNEKLFF; cdr3_nt: TGTGCCAGCAGGTCCAGGAATGAAAAACTGTTTTTT
clone_size: NA; d_call: TRBD1; v_call: TRBV12-3/TRBV12-4; j_call: TRBJ2-7; cdr3_aa: CASSWDRGYEQYF; cdr3_nt: TGTGCCAGCAGTTGGGACAGGGGCTACGAGCAGTACTTC
clone_size: few; d_call: NA; v_call: TRBV9; j_call: TRBJ1-5; cdr3_aa: CASSPGYSNQPQHF; cdr3_nt: TGTGCCAGCAGCCCAGGGTATAGCAATCAGCCCCAGCATTTT
clone_size: NA; d_call: TRBD1; v_call: TRBV4-1; j_call: TRBJ2-2; cdr3_aa: CASSPTLTGLTGELFF; cdr3_nt: TGCGCCAGCAGTCCCACCCTGACAGGGTTGACCGGGGAGCTGTTTTTT
clone_size: NA; d_call: TRBD1; v_call: TRBV9; j_call: TRBJ1-1; cdr3_aa: CASSPGDSSYTEAFF; cdr3_nt: TGTGCCAGCAGCCCAGGGGACAGTTCATACACTGAAGCTTTCTTT
clone_size: NA; d_call: TRBD1; v_call: TRBV5-4; j_call: TRBJ2-1; cdr3_aa: CASSLGPGQGSYNEQFF; cdr3_nt: TGTGCCAGCAGCTTGGGGCCCGGACAGGGTTCCTACAATGAGCAGTTCTTC
clone_size: NA; d_call: TRBD1; v_call: TRBV5-1; j_call: TRBJ1-1; cdr3_aa: CASSPNQLTGSGGTEAFF; cdr3_nt: TGCGCCAGCAGCCCGAACCAATTGACAGGGTCCGGGGGCACTGAAGCTTTCTTT
clone_size: NA; d_call: TRBD2; v_call: TRBV6-2/TRBV6-3; j_call: TRBJ2-5; cdr3_aa: CASSYALAGALYQETQYF; cdr3_nt: TGTGCCAGCAGTTACGCCCTAGCGGGGGCCCTGTACCAAGAGACCCAGTACTTC
clone_size: NA; d_call: NA; v_call: TRBV12-2; j_call: TRBJ2-7; cdr3_aa: CASRSGDRGPTEQYF; cdr3_nt: TGTGCAAGTCGCTCGGGGGACAGGGGGCCCACCGAGCAGTACTTC
clone_size: once; d_call: NA; v_call: TRBV11-3; j_call: TRBJ2-3; cdr3_aa: CASSPIRGPSTDTQYF; cdr3_nt: TGTGCCAGCAGCCCGATTCGTGGGCCTAGCACAGATACGCAGTATTTT
clone_size: NA; d_call: NA; v_call: TRBV2; j_call: TRBJ1-6; cdr3_aa: CASSEYSGNDSPLHF; cdr3_nt: TGTGCCAGCAGTGAATATTCAGGGAACGATTCACCCCTCCACTTT
clone_size: NA; d_call: NA; v_call: TRBV19; j_call: TRBJ1-1; cdr3_aa: CASSRQNMNTEAFF; cdr3_nt: TGTGCCAGTAGTAGACAGAACATGAACACTGAAGCTTTCTTT
clone_size: NA; d_call: NA; v_call: TRBV4-1; j_call: TRBJ2-2; cdr3_aa: CASSQDADFPGARTGELFF; cdr3_nt: TGCGCCAGCAGCCAAGATGCGGACTTCCCAGGGGCCAGGACCGGGGAGCTGTTTTTT
clone_size: NA; d_call: TRBD2; v_call: TRBV5-5; j_call: TRBJ2-1; cdr3_aa: CASSLAPSGRALGNEQFF; cdr3_nt: TGTGCCAGCAGCTTGGCCCCTAGCGGGAGGGCCTTGGGAAATGAGCAGTTCTTC
clone_size: NA; d_call: TRBD2; v_call: TRBV6-2/TRBV6-3; j_call: TRBJ2-1; cdr3_aa: CASSYSEGSGGARDNEQFF; cdr3_nt: TGTGCCAGCAGTTACTCGGAGGGTAGCGGGGGCGCCAGGGACAATGAGCAGTTCTTC
clone_size: NA; d_call: TRBD1; v_call: TRBV6-2/TRBV6-3; j_call: TRBJ1-1; cdr3_aa: CASSSGGDRMNTEAFF; cdr3_nt: TGTGCCAGCAGTTCTGGCGGGGACAGAATGAACACTGAAGCTTTCTTT
clone_size: NA; d_call: TRBD2; v_call: TRBV5-1; j_call: TRBJ2-2; cdr3_aa: CASSSGATGGTGELFF; cdr3_nt: TGCGCCAGCAGCTCAGGGGCGACGGGAGGGACCGGGGAGCTGTTTTTT
clone_size: NA; d_call: TRBD1; v_call: TRBV10-3; j_call: TRBJ1-1; cdr3_aa: CAITSGTGMNTEAFF; cdr3_nt: TGTGCCATCACCTCCGGGACAGGAATGAACACTGAAGCTTTCTTT
clone_size: NA; d_call: NA; v_call: TRBV5-1; j_call: TRBJ2-3; cdr3_aa: CASTTGPPDTQYF; cdr3_nt: TGCGCCAGCACCACAGGGCCCCCCGATACGCAGTATTTT
clone_size: NA; d_call: NA; v_call: TRBV15; j_call: TRBJ1-2; cdr3_aa: CATSIQASGYGYTF; cdr3_nt: TGTGCCACCAGCATACAGGCGAGTGGGTATGGCTACACCTTC
clone_size: once; d_call: TRBD2; v_call: TRBV7-3; j_call: TRBJ2-3; cdr3_aa: CASSRSGGPDTQYF; cdr3_nt: TGTGCCAGCAGCCGGAGCGGGGGTCCAGATACGCAGTATTTT
clone_size: NA; d_call: TRBD1; v_call: TRBV30; j_call: TRBJ2-3; cdr3_aa: CAWSQGQDTQYF; cdr3_nt: TGTGCCTGGAGTCAAGGACAGGACACGCAGTATTTT
clone_size: NA; d_call: TRBD2; v_call: TRBV6-5; j_call: TRBJ2-7; cdr3_aa: CASKLAGPYTYEQYF; cdr3_nt: TGTGCCAGCAAGCTAGCGGGACCCTACACCTACGAGCAGTACTTC